The 25 T cell receptor beta chains below were found in one sample sequenced in a study of cytomegalovirus exposure and HLA in healthy donors. 13 Jbeta primers and 60 Vbeta primers were used for the PCR. Sequencing was performed with immunoSEQ multiplex PCR; in TCRdb, only in-frame clones are kept and a portion is missing. The sample lists 55,000 to 75,000 clones; about 69% were seen once. Sequenced sample: PBMCs. Receptors were obtained from a man aged 25-45 years in good health and CMV-seropositive.

The chain carries TRBV9 and TRBJ1-3; D unclear. This CDR3 contains 15 residues. V shed 6 bases and J shed 2 bases, with 15 bases lying between them. Germline-derived CDR1 and CDR2 are SGDLS and YYNGEE. Written as DNA, the CDR3 is TGTGCCAGCACCCCCCGGGAAGGAGCTGGAAACACCATATATTTT. Translating it yields CASTPREGAGNTIYF. The variable domain in full, with the rest retrieved from reference TRBV9 and TRBJ1-3, is DSGVTQTPKHLITATGQRVTLRCSPRSGDLSVYWYQQSLDQGLQFLIQYYNGEERAKGNILERFSAQQFPDLHSELNLSSLELGDSALYFCASTPREGAGNTIYFGEGSWLTVV.

The V gene is TRBV18, the J gene TRBJ1-5; 10 nucleotides agree with TRBD1. J gave up 2 bases and V 0 bases, and 7 bases lay outside the gene matches. The CDR3 runs 18 residues. Per the germline V gene, CDR1 is KGHSH and CDR2 is LQKENI. In nucleotides, the CDR3 is TGTGCCAGCTCACCACCGGCTCGGGGGACAGGGGGCAATCAGCCCCAGCATTTT. Its translation is CASSPPARGTGGNQPQHF.

This sequence joins TRBV13 and TRBJ1-6, with 7 bases fitting TRBD1. CDR1 PRHDT and CDR2 FYEKMQ come from the germline V gene (reference sequence). V dropped 6 bases and J dropped 7; count of bases not matched to a gene: 6. This CDR3 is 14 amino acids long. The chain's CDR3 is CASRPTGANSPLHF. As DNA, the CDR3 is TGTGCCAGCAGACCAACAGGGGCGAATTCACCCCTCCACTTT. The full variable domain, in which reference TRBV13 and TRBJ1-6 provide the parts outside the CDR3, is AAGVIQSPRHLIKEKRETATLKCYPIPRHDTVYWYQQGPGQDPQFLISFYEKMQSDKGSIPDRFSAQQFSDYHSELNMSSLELGDSALYFCASRPTGANSPLHFGNGTRLTVT.

The chain joins TRBV7-2 to TRBJ2-7; 11 bases match TRBD2. Trimming removed 4 bases from V and 2 bases from J; junction bases left unmatched: 16. CDR1 is SGHTA, CDR2 FQGNSA, per germline. CDR3 size: 19 residues. The CDR3 DNA reads as TGTGCCAGCAGCTCCTCCTCACAATCTAGCGGGGGGCCCACCTACGAGCAGTACTTC. Amino acids: CASSSSSQSSGGPTYEQYF.

V gene TRBV5-1 combines with J gene TRBJ2-1; 9 nucleotides match TRBD1. Germline values: CDR1 SGHRS, CDR2 YFSETQ. This CDR3 has 15 residues. The V and J ends lost 4 bases and 7 bases, in that order; junction bases with no gene match: 9. The CDR3 DNA reads as TGCGCCAGCAGCCCGACAGGGGGGTCGGGAAATGAGCAGTTCTTC. Amino acids: CASSPTGGSGNEQFF.

This clone was seen only once. The chain links TRBV29-1 to TRBJ1-2; D perhaps matches TRBD1 (5 bases). V was clipped by 3 bases and J by 4 bases, with 15 bases between them. There are 14 residues in the CDR3. Germline-derived CDR1 and CDR2 are SQVTM and ANQGSEA. DNA for the CDR3: TGCAGCGTTGATCGCGGGGCTGTGAGCTATGGCTACACCTTC. This sequence encodes CSVDRGAVSYGYTF.

This chain connects TRBV5-1 to TRBJ1-4; D might be TRBD1 (6 bases). Trimming removed 3 bases at V and 4 bases at J, with 10 bases between. This CDR3 has 14 amino acids. The germline CDR1 and CDR2 sequences are SGHRS and YFSETQ. The CDR3 is CASSSQGYNEKLFF. The CDR3, as DNA: TGCGCCAGCAGCTCTCAGGGGTATAATGAAAAACTGTTTTTT.

The V call is TRBV6-5, the J call TRBJ2-7; 7 nucleotides align to TRBD2. Germline CDR1 MNHEY, CDR2 SVGAGI. J was trimmed by 2 bases and V by 3 bases; bases with no gene match: 7. The CDR3 extends over 15 amino acids. Here the CDR3 DNA reads TGTGCCAGCAGTTATCGGCCTAGCGGACCCTACGAGCAGTACTTC. Amino acid sequence: CASSYRPSGPYEQYF.

Details on this clone: The sample holds other DNA sequences that translate to the same CDR3. The chain uses TRBV14 and TRBJ2-2, with 9 bases matching TRBD1. The CDR3 loop spans 18 amino acids. Germline V CDR1 and CDR2: SGHDN, FVKESK. V gave up 3 bases and J gave up 7 bases; unmatched junction bases: 15. The CDR3 sequence: CASSHLPGQGMDSGELFF. The CDR3 region has the DNA TGTGCCAGCAGCCACCTCCCGGGACAGGGAATGGACAGCGGGGAGCTGTTTTTT.

This clone showed up many times. This chain links TRBV6-1 with TRBJ2-3, with 12 positions matching TRBD2. After removal of 4 bases from V and 1 base from J, the junction contained 0 bases not matched to a gene. The CDR3 length is 15 residues. CDR1 MNHNS and CDR2 SASEGT come from the germline V gene. This CDR3 reads CASSGLAGGTDTQYF. The DNA of the CDR3 is TGTGCCAGCAGTGGACTAGCGGGGGGCACAGATACGCAGTATTTT.

J is TRBJ1-2 and V is TRBV5-8; TRBD1 might be the D (5 bases). Trimming removed 1 base from V and 3 bases from J, with 10 bases in between. The length of the CDR3 is 14 residues. The germline CDR1 and CDR2 sequences are SGHTS and YDEGEE. The CDR3 region has the DNA TGTGCCAGCAGCTTGATTGCGGGGGACTATGGCTACACCTTC. It yields the protein CASSLIAGDYGYTF.

The chain employs TRBV2 and TRBJ2-7; 7 positions match TRBD1. The CDR3 runs 13 residues. V was pared by 6 bases and J by 5 bases, with 7 bases of the junction left unmatched. The germline gives CDR1 SNHLY, CDR2 FYNNEI. The CDR3 here is CASSATGNHEQYF. CDR3 DNA: TGTGCCAGCAGCGCGACAGGGAACCACGAGCAGTACTTC.

The genes are TRBV6-5 and TRBJ1-2, with 7 bases aligning to TRBD1. The trim removed 4 bases at V and 7 bases at J, leaving 6 bases unmatched. Germline V lookup: CDR1 MNHEY, CDR2 SVGAGI. This CDR3 has 13 residues. The CDR3 is CASSFQGVGGYTF. As DNA, the CDR3 is TGTGCCAGCAGTTTTCAGGGGGTCGGTGGCTACACCTTC.

The chain combines TRBV20-1 with TRBJ2-1; D gene unclear. This CDR3 comprises 11 residues. With 2 bases removed from V and 8 bases from J, the gap between germline ends came to 7 bases. Per the germline V gene, CDR1 is DFQATT and CDR2 is SNEGSKA (reference sequence). In DNA form, the CDR3 reads TGCAGTGCTAGACCACTCCATGAGCAGTTCTTC. Translating gives CSARPLHEQFF.

This clone was recorded only once. This rearrangement joins TRBV27 to TRBJ1-2; TRBD1 is a possible D gene (5 bases). Trimming stripped 0 bases from V and 7 bases from J, with 9 bases between. The CDR3 runs 13 residues. Germline V gene sequence: CDR1 MNHEY, CDR2 SMNVEV (reference sequence). The CDR3 is CASSLSGDAGYTF. The DNA for the CDR3 is TGTGCCAGCAGTTTATCAGGGGATGCTGGCTACACCTTC.

The genes are TRBV5-1 and TRBJ1-1; no reliable D call. Trimming took off 0 bases at V and 5 bases at J, with 17 bases between the two ends. CDR1 and CDR2 from the germline V gene are SGHRS and YFSETQ. The CDR3 contains 16 residues. The CDR3 reads CASSLGEYLAGTEAFF. The CDR3 DNA sequence: TGCGCCAGCAGCTTGGGGGAATACCTGGCGGGGACTGAAGCTTTCTTT.

V usage is TRBV5-6 and J usage is TRBJ1-5, with a possible D match to TRBD1 (5 bases). From germline, CDR1 is SGHDT and CDR2 YYEEEE. Trimming removed 2 bases at V and 3 bases at J, with 12 bases between. This CDR3 comprises 15 residues. The CDR3 sequence is CASSFSTVLNQPQHF. The DNA of the CDR3 is TGTGCCAGCAGCTTTTCGACAGTCCTCAATCAGCCCCAGCATTTT.

V usage is TRBV4-3 and J usage is TRBJ1-1, with D tentatively TRBD1 (5 bases). Germline values: CDR1 LGHNA, CDR2 YSLEER. Trimming stripped 0 bases from V and 8 bases from J, with 19 bases between. This CDR3 is 16 amino acids long. CDR3 bases: TGCGCCAGCAGCCAAGATGTTGGACATTACCCTACCGAAGCTTTCTTT. It specifies CASSQDVGHYPTEAFF.

The chain recombines TRBV11-2 with TRBJ1-3; D ambiguous. Germline CDR1 reads SGHAT; CDR2 reads FQNNGV. Between the trimmed V and J ends, which lost 1 base and 0 bases, there was a span of 4 bases. The CDR3 runs 14 residues. CDR3: CASSLGSSGNTIYF. CDR3 DNA sequence: TGTGCCAGCAGCTTAGGTAGCTCTGGAAACACCATATATTTT.

The chain links TRBV6-1 to TRBJ2-5; D possibly corresponds to TRBD1 (6 bases). TRBJ2-7 explains the end of the DNA better; the J call may be wrong. The CDR3 covers 12 residues. CDR1 MNHNS and CDR2 SASEGT come from the germline V gene. In nucleotides, the CDR3 is TGTGCCAGCAGTAAACAGGGCTACGAGCAGTACTTC. Translated: CASSKQGYEQYF.

The J gene is TRBJ1-1, the V gene TRBV29-1, with D possibly TRBD1 on 5 matching bases. The CDR3 totals 12 residues. V was pared by 4 bases and J by 4 bases, with 10 bases between. The V gene's germline CDR1 is SQVTM and CDR2 ANQGSEA. CDR3 coding DNA: TGCAGCGTTGCTCGCCAGGGCACTGAAGCTTTCTTT. Amino acids: CSVARQGTEAFF. The full variable domain, completed using reference TRBV29-1 and TRBJ1-1, is SAVISQKPSRDICQRGTSLTIQCQVDSQVTMMFWYRQQPGQSLTLIATANQGSEATYESGFVIDKFPISRPNLTFSTLTVSNMSPEDSSIYLCSVARQGTEAFFGQGTRLTVV.

V gene TRBV11-3 combines with J gene TRBJ1-3; D gene unclear. The V end lost 0 bases, the J end lost 0 bases, and 6 bases lay between the germline ends. Per germline, CDR1 SGHNT and CDR2 YENEEA. This CDR3 comprises 15 residues. The CDR3 DNA is TGTGCCAGCAGCTTAGATTCGGGCTCTGGAAACACCATATATTTT. Residues: CASSLDSGSGNTIYF.

The chain combines TRBV5-6 with TRBJ1-3; D is possibly TRBD1 (5 bases). The CDR3 sequence is 12 residues long. Germline V gene sequence: CDR1 SGHDT, CDR2 YYEEEE. V was clipped by 5 bases and J by 8 bases, with 11 bases between them. In DNA form, the CDR3 reads TGTGCCAGCAGGGGCAGGGCGGACACCATATATTTT. Its protein is CASRGRADTIYF.

The V and J genes are TRBV4-3 and TRBJ2-1, with TRBD2 matching 7 bases. CDR3 size: 16 residues. The germline V gene encodes CDR1 LGHNA and CDR2 YSLEER. Trimming cost V 5 bases and J 7 bases; bases outside gene matches: 14. In nucleotides, the CDR3 is TGCGCCAGCAGCTTTAAAGGAGGGGAGGGAGGGAATGAGCAGTTCTTC. This gives the protein CASSFKGGEGGNEQFF.

The chain joins TRBV28 to TRBJ1-3, with a weak D call TRBD1 (5 bases). Per the germline V gene, CDR1 is MDHEN and CDR2 is SYDVKM. This CDR3 comprises 15 residues. Trimming stripped 6 bases from V and 0 bases from J, with 12 bases between. The CDR3 reads CASRQVSFSGNTIYF. The CDR3, as DNA: TGTGCCAGCAGACAGGTTTCCTTCTCTGGAAACACCATATATTTT.